The entry below describes one T cell receptor beta chain. What this receptor recognizes is not known. Base qualities are not provided; no much larger clone lies one nucleotide away. Libraries were made using the immunoSEQ multiplex PCR assay. Not all clones reach the TCRdb copy of this immuneACCESS table, which keeps in-frame sequences only. Checked studies attribute under half of the gap to unresolved V genes and leave the rest unexplained. This sample gives about 250,000 clones in total; roughly 87% of them show up just once. The ten biggest clones cover approximately 12% of the sample. This sample was included in a study of control samples from healthy donors and cancer patients (dated by TCRdb to 2019 to 2021). Including the terminal cysteine and phenylalanine, the CDR3 comprises 13 residues. Only CDR3 DNA remains: 39 bases, in frame from the first base. Based on the germline V gene, the CDR1 and CDR2 sequences are MNHNS and SASEGT. The trim is 3 bases for V and 4 bases for J, with a gap of 7 bases between the germline ends.

The specimen was PBMCs. The sequence was collected from a woman aged 60-75 years with lung cancer. The V gene is TRBV6-1 and the J gene is TRBJ1-5; the D gene cannot be named for sure. The DNA is as follows: TGTGCCAGCAGTGAGAACGGGAATCAGCCCCAGCATTTT. Translation gives CASSENGNQPQHF.